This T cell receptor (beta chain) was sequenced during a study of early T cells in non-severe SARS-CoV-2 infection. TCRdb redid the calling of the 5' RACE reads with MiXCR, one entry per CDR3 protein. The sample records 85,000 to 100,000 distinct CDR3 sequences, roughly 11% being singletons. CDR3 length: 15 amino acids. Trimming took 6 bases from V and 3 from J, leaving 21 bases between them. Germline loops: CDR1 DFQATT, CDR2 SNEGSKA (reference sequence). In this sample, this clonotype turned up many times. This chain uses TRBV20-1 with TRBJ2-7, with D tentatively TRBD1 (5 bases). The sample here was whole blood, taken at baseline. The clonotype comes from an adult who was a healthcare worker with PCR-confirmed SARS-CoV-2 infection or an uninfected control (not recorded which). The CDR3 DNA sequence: TGCAGTGCCATATCAGGGTCGCTTGGGTACTACGAGCAGTACTTC. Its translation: CSAISGSLGYYEQYF.